This T cell receptor beta chain is drawn from a study of blood T cell repertoires in COVID-19. Study-wide background: Samples taken during acute and convalescent COVID-19 were collected in the United States, Italy and Spain. PBMCs, B-cell-depleted T cells, or T cells provided the cDNA or gDNA that made up the material.

Clones were sequenced by immunoSEQ multiplex PCR, and TCRdb holds only the in-frame ones, with some missing. The repertoire holds around 120,000 clones, around two thirds seen once, with over 2% in the top ten. CDR3 length: 13 amino acids. Trimming removed 5 bases at V and 8 bases at J, with 15 bases between. Germline V gene lookup returns CDR1 SEHNR and CDR2 FQNEAQ (reference sequence). The rearrangement joins TRBV7-9 to TRBJ1-2; D gene unclear. Sequencing used peripheral blood. The receptor was isolated from an older woman with acute or convalescent COVID-19. The CDR3 region has the DNA TGTGCCAGCAGCCAAAGCGGAGGGTTCGGCTACACCTTC. Amino acid sequence: CASSQSGGFGYTF.